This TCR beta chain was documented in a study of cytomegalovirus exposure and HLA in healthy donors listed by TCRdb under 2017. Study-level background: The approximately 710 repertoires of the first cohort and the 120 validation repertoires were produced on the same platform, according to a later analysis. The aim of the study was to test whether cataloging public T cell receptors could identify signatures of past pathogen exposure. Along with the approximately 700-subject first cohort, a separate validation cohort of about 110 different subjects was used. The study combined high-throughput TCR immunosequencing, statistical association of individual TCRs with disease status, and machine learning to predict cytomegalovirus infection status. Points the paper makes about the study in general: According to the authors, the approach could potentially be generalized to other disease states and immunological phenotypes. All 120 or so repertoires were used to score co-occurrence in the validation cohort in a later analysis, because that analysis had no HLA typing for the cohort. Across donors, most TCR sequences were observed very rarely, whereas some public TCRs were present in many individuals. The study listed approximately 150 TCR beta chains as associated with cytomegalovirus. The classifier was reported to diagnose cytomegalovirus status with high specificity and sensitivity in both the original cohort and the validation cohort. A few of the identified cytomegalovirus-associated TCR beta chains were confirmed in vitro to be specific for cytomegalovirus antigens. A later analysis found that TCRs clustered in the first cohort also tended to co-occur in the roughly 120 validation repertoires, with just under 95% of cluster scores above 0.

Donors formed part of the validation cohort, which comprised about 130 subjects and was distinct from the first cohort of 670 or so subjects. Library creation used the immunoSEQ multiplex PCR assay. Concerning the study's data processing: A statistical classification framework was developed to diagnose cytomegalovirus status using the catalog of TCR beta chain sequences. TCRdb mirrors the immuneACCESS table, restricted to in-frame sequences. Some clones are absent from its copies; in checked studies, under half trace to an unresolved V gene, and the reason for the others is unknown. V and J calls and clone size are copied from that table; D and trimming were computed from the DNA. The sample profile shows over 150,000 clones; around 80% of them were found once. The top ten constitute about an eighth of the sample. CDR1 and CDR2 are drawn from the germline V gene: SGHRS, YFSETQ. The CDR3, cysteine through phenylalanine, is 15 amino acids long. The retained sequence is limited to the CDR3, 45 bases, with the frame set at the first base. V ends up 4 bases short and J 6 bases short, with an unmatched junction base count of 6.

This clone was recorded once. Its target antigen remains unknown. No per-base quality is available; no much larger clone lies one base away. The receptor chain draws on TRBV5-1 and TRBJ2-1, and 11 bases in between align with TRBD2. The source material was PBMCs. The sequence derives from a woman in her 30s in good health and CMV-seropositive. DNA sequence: TGCGCCAGCAGCCTGACTAGCGGGGCATCCAATGAGCAGTTCTTC. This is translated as CASSLTSGASNEQFF.